The 16 T cell receptor beta chains in this list originate from one sample, sequenced in a study of blood T cell repertoires in COVID-19. Profiled with immunoSEQ multiplex PCR; TCRdb holds only in-frame clones, not every one. The table has more than 80,000 clones, more than 70% seen once. Specimen: peripheral blood. The origin of the receptors is a man aged 50 to 60 with active COVID-19.

CDR3 sequence (DNA): TGTGCCAGCAGCCGTTTAGGGGGCGGCTATGGCTACACCTTC. Residues: CASSRLGGGYGYTF. The V and J genes are TRBV5-4 and TRBJ1-2; 7 positions match TRBD1. V dropped 4 bases and J dropped 4; count of bases not matched to a gene: 7. The length of the CDR3 is 14 residues. Per germline, CDR1 SGHNT and CDR2 YYREEE (reference sequence).

The V call is TRBV29-1, the J call TRBJ2-1; TRBD2 aligns across 10 bases. J was trimmed by 8 bases and V by 3 bases; bases with no gene match: 10. The germline gives CDR1 SQVTM, CDR2 ANQGSEA. This CDR3 comprises 15 residues. The CDR3 nucleotides are TGCAGCGTTGATAGGACTAGCGGTCCCGGGGATGAGCAGTTCTTC. This gives the protein CSVDRTSGPGDEQFF.

The chain is built from TRBV21-1 and TRBJ2-1; TRBD2 reflects the table's D call only, with no check against the DNA. TRBV21-1 is a pseudogene segment. This CDR3 has 16 amino acids. This CDR3 reads CASTTRTSGFGYEQFF. The CDR3 DNA reads TGTGCCAGCACCACACGGACTAGCGGGTTTGGCTATGAGCAGTTCTTC.

This clone has just one count. This chain connects TRBV27 to TRBJ1-2, with 8 bases that match TRBD1. Trimming took 1 base from V and 7 from J; bases not matched to a gene: 5. Germline V gives CDR1 MNHEY, CDR2 SMNVEV (reference sequence). The CDR3 sequence is 14 residues long. CDR3 sequence reads: CASSLWQGASGYTF. The CDR3 bases are TGTGCCAGCAGTTTATGGCAGGGGGCGAGTGGCTACACCTTC.

The V gene is TRBV5-8, the J gene TRBJ1-2; TRBD1 agrees at 7 bases. Germline lookup yields CDR1 SGHTS and CDR2 YDEGEE. The V gene end was trimmed by 0 bases and the J gene end by 6 bases; junction bases not matched to a gene: 5. CDR3 length equals 14 residues. CDR3 DNA sequence: TGTGCCAGCAGCTTGGACAGGGGTTCTGATGGCTACACCTTC. Amino acid sequence: CASSLDRGSDGYTF. The full variable domain, in which reference TRBV5-8 and TRBJ1-2 provide the parts outside the CDR3, is EAGVTQSPTHLIKTRGQQATLRCSPISGHTSVYWYQQALGLGLQFLLWYDEGEERNRGNFPPRFSGRQFPNYSSELNVNALELEDSALYLCASSLDRGSDGYTFGSGTRLTVV.

This clone was picked up a small number of times. The chain uses TRBV9 and TRBJ2-1; 10 bases align to TRBD2. With 0 bases clipped from V and 5 bases from J, the junction kept 11 bases outside the gene matches. This CDR3 is 18 amino acids long. Germline CDR1 and CDR2: SGDLS and YYNGEE. CDR3 sequence reads: CASSVGASSGSKDNEQFF. CDR3 in DNA: TGTGCCAGCAGCGTAGGAGCGTCTAGCGGGAGTAAGGACAATGAGCAGTTCTTC. The full variable domain, rest sourced from reference TRBV9 and TRBJ2-1, is DSGVTQTPKHLITATGQRVTLRCSPRSGDLSVYWYQQSLDQGLQFLIQYYNGEERAKGNILERFSAQQFPDLHSELNLSSLELGDSALYFCASSVGASSGSKDNEQFFGPGTRLTVL.

V usage is TRBV14 and J usage is TRBJ2-2; D ambiguous. The V and J ends lost 0 bases and 4 bases respectively, with 6 bases between them. The CDR3 is 14 residues long. Per germline, CDR1 SGHDN and CDR2 FVKESK. The CDR3 spells CASSQDYFTGELFF. As DNA, the CDR3 is TGTGCCAGCAGCCAAGATTACTTCACCGGGGAGCTGTTTTTT.

This chain joins TRBV5-1 and TRBJ2-3; 11 bases are shared with TRBD2. The germline V gene encodes CDR1 SGHRS and CDR2 YFSETQ. The CDR3 length is 16 residues. J lost 5 bases, V lost 0 bases, and 5 bases had no gene match. The CDR3 protein is CASSLELAGVGDTQYF. The CDR3 nucleotides are TGCGCCAGCAGCTTGGAACTAGCGGGAGTTGGAGATACGCAGTATTTT.

The table lists this clone with a count of one. This chain connects TRBV2 to TRBJ2-1; 9 nucleotides align to TRBD1. The J segment lost 10 bases and the V segment lost 3 bases, leaving 16 bases of the junction unmatched. Per germline, CDR1 SNHLY and CDR2 FYNNEI. The CDR3 is 17 residues long. The CDR3 coding sequence is TGTGCCAGCAGTGATGCCCAGTCGGGGACAGGGTTGGGAGAGCAGTTCTTC. It encodes CASSDAQSGTGLGEQFF.

Details on this clone: Other DNA sequences of this sample code for an identical CDR3. The chain is built from TRBV4-3 and TRBJ2-2; 7 nucleotides align to TRBD2. Germline V lookup: CDR1 LGHNA, CDR2 YSLEER. The CDR3 length is 16 residues. V was clipped by 0 bases and J by 5 bases; unmatched bases: 6. CDR3 sequence (DNA): TGCGCCAGCAGCCAAGATCGACTAGCTCGAACCGGGGAGCTGTTTTTT. Translated, it gives CASSQDRLARTGELFF.

This sequence joins TRBV10-2 and TRBJ2-1; 7 bases line up with TRBD2. Germline CDR1 reads WSHSY; CDR2 reads SAAADI. CDR3 length equals 16 residues. V gave up 5 bases and J gave up 0 bases; unmatched junction bases: 7. The chain's CDR3 is CASSNGEGSSYNEQFF. In DNA form, the CDR3 reads TGCGCCAGCAGTAATGGGGAGGGGAGCTCCTACAATGAGCAGTTCTTC.

About this clone: This sample also contains other DNA sequences that code for the same CDR3. CDR3 amino acids: CASSLGQGNTGELFF. The CDR3 coding sequence is TGTGCCAGCAGCTTAGGACAGGGAAACACCGGGGAGCTGTTTTTT. The rearrangement uses TRBV11-3 and TRBJ2-2; 7 bases are a match to TRBD1. V dropped 1 base and J dropped 2; count of bases not matched to a gene: 1. CDR1 is SGHNT, CDR2 YENEEA, per germline. The CDR3 runs to 15 residues. Based on the CDR3 plus reference TRBV11-3 and TRBJ2-2, the full variable domain is EAGVVQSPRYKIIEKKQPVAFWCNPISGHNTLYWYLQNLGQGPELLIRYENEEAVDDSQLPKDRFSAERLKGVDSTLKIQPAELGDSAVYLCASSLGQGNTGELFFGEGSRLTVL.

CDR3 sequence: CSGGTGLGGYTF. CDR3 bases: TGCAGCGGCGGGACAGGGCTGGGTGGCTACACCTTC. V gene TRBV29-1 combines with J gene TRBJ1-2; TRBD1 matches at 9 bases. V lost 7 bases and J lost 7; bases outside the gene matches: 7. CDR3 length: 12 residues. Germline CDR1 reads SQVTM; CDR2 reads ANQGSEA.

The chain joins TRBV5-6 to TRBJ2-3, with TRBD2 matching over 12 bases. The V gene end was trimmed by 4 bases and the J gene end by 6 bases; junction bases not matched to a gene: 9. The CDR3 runs to 16 residues. Per the germline V gene, CDR1 is SGHDT and CDR2 is YYEEEE. CDR3 nucleotide sequence: TGTGCCAGCAGCCACCCGGCTAGCGGGAGGGCTGATACGCAGTATTTT. Its protein product is CASSHPASGRADTQYF.

The chain is built from TRBV4-3 and TRBJ2-3, with D tentatively TRBD2 (7 bases). Trimming took off 0 bases at V and 0 bases at J, with 13 bases between the two ends. From germline, CDR1 is LGHNA and CDR2 YSLEER. The CDR3 is made up of 17 amino acids. This CDR3 is CASSQEGGGASTDTQYF. Here the CDR3 DNA reads TGCGCCAGCAGCCAAGAGGGGGGGGGCGCGAGCACAGATACGCAGTATTTT.

This chain uses TRBV19 with TRBJ1-4, with D perhaps matching TRBD1 (6 bases). CDR3 length: 16 residues. Germline V lookup: CDR1 LNHDA, CDR2 SQIVND (reference sequence). Trimming cost V 5 bases and J 2 bases, with 15 bases left between them. CDR3 nucleotide sequence: TGTGCCAGTAGTGGCCACAGGGTGGGGACTAATGAAAAACTGTTTTTT. This gives the protein CASSGHRVGTNEKLFF.